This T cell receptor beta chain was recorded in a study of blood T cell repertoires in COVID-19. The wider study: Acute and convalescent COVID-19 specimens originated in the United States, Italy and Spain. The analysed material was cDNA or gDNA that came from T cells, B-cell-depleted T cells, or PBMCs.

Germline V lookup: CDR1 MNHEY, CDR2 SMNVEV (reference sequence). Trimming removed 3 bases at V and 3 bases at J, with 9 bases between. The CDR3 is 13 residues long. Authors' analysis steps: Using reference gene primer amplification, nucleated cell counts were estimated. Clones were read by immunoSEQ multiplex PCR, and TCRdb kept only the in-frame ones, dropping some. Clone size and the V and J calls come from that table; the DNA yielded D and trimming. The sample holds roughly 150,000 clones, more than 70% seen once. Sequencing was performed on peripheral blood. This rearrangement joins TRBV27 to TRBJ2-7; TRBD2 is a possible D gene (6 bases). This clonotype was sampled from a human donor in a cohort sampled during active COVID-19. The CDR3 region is CASSFTGGYEQYF. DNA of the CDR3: TGTGCCAGCAGTTTCACCGGGGGCTACGAGCAGTACTTC.